This entry lists 12 T cell receptor beta chains sequenced from one sample in a study of blood T cell repertoires in COVID-19. TCRdb keeps only in-frame clones here, not all; method: immunoSEQ multiplex PCR. The sample holds 110,000 or so clones, around 84% seen once. The source material was peripheral blood. These receptors were taken from a woman older than 75 with acute or convalescent COVID-19.

V usage is TRBV11-2 and J usage is TRBJ2-1, with 7 bases aligning to TRBD2. After removal of 2 bases from V and 6 bases from J, the junction contained 4 bases not matched to a gene. Germline values: CDR1 SGHAT, CDR2 FQNNGV. The CDR3 covers 14 residues. The CDR3 sequence: CASSLSASGNEQFF. In DNA form, the CDR3 reads TGTGCCAGCAGCTTAAGCGCTAGCGGCAATGAGCAGTTCTTC.

The chain links TRBV5-1 to TRBJ1-6; 7 nucleotides line up with TRBD1. Germline trimming cut 0 bases from V and 8 bases from J; bases unmatched to any gene: 5. This CDR3 has 15 amino acids. Germline CDR1 SGHRS, CDR2 YFSETQ. CDR3 sequence (DNA): TGCGCCAGCAGCTTGGATGGGACAGACGATTCACCCCTCCACTTT. This gives the protein CASSLDGTDDSPLHF. The full variable domain, with the rest looked up from reference TRBV5-1 and TRBJ1-6, is KAGVTQTPRYLIKTRGQQVTLSCSPISGHRSVSWYQQTPGQGLQFLFEYFSETQRNKGNFPGRFSGRQFSNSRSEMNVSTLELGDSALYLCASSLDGTDDSPLHFGNGTRLTVT.

The chain employs TRBV7-9 and TRBJ2-2; the D gene is possibly TRBD1 (5 bases). CDR1 is SEHNR, CDR2 FQNEAQ, per germline (reference sequence). Trimming left V 1 base short and J 4 bases short, with 10 bases between. CDR3 length equals 15 residues. CDR3 amino acids: CASSLVGAITGELFF. In nucleotides, the CDR3 is TGTGCCAGCAGCTTAGTTGGGGCAATCACCGGGGAGCTGTTTTTT. The complete variable domain, with remaining parts taken from reference TRBV7-9 and TRBJ2-2, reads DTGVSQNPRHKITKRGQNVTFRCDPISEHNRLYWYRQTLGQGPEFLTYFQNEAQLEKSRLLSDRFSAERPKGSFSTLEIQRTEQGDSAMYLCASSLVGAITGELFFGEGSRLTVL.

The rearrangement joins TRBV5-1 to TRBJ2-5, with 8 bases matching TRBD1. V trimming: 4 bases; J trimming: 10 bases; junction bases outside the gene matches: 12. CDR3 length: 14 amino acids. In germline, CDR1 is SGHRS, CDR2 YFSETQ. The DNA of the CDR3 is TGCGCCAGCAGCCCTATTGGGACAGGCCCTGGCCAGTACTTC. This sequence encodes CASSPIGTGPGQYF. Filled out from reference TRBV5-1 and TRBJ2-5, the complete variable domain reads KAGVTQTPRYLIKTRGQQVTLSCSPISGHRSVSWYQQTPGQGLQFLFEYFSETQRNKGNFPGRFSGRQFSNSRSEMNVSTLELGDSALYLCASSPIGTGPGQYFGPGTRLLVL.

The CDR3 loop reads CASSELALSTGPGELFF. CDR3 DNA sequence: TGTGCCAGCAGCGAATTGGCGCTAAGTACAGGGCCCGGGGAGCTGTTTTTT. V gene TRBV7-9 combines with J gene TRBJ2-2; maybe TRBD1 (6 bases). This CDR3 comprises 17 residues. Trimming pared 5 bases from V and 6 bases from J, leaving 22 bases between. Germline CDR1 is SEHNR and CDR2 is FQNEAQ (reference sequence).

This chain connects TRBV20-1 to TRBJ1-4; unclear D gene. Germline V CDR1 and CDR2: DFQATT, SNEGSKA (reference sequence). CDR3 size: 14 residues. V lost 4 bases and J lost 0, with 9 bases in between. This chain's CDR3 is CSATDGATNEKLFF. The DNA of the CDR3 is TGCAGTGCTACTGACGGGGCAACTAATGAAAAACTGTTTTTT.

This clone turned up a few times. This chain links TRBV5-4 with TRBJ1-1, with 9 positions matching TRBD1. Germline V gives CDR1 SGHNT, CDR2 YYREEE (reference sequence). CDR3 length: 15 amino acids. The junction had 11 bases not matched to a gene; V was cut back by 4 bases and J by 7 bases. CDR3 sequence reads: CASSPGTGFEGEAFF. The CDR3 nucleotides are TGTGCCAGCAGCCCGGGGACAGGGTTCGAGGGTGAAGCTTTCTTT.

This clone showed up just once. This chain links TRBV18 with TRBJ2-2; a weak D match, TRBD1 (6 bases). The V gene's germline CDR1 is KGHSH and CDR2 LQKENI. Trimming removed 4 bases from V and 4 bases from J, with 13 bases in between. This CDR3 has 15 amino acids. CDR3 DNA: TGTGCCAGCTCACTCGGGACACATTCCACCGGGGAGCTGTTTTTT. Amino acid sequence: CASSLGTHSTGELFF. Full variable domain (missing parts from reference TRBV18 and TRBJ2-2): NAGVMQNPRHLVRRRGQEARLRCSPMKGHSHVYWYRQLPEEGLKFMVYLQKENIIDESGMPKERFSAEFPKEGPSILRIQQVVRGDSAAYFCASSLGTHSTGELFFGEGSRLTVL.

The chain carries TRBV7-2 and TRBJ1-1; TRBD1 matches 10 bases. In germline, CDR1 is SGHTA, CDR2 FQGNSA. Germline trimming cut 3 bases from V and 10 bases from J; bases unmatched to any gene: 11. The CDR3 consists of 15 residues. In nucleotides, the CDR3 is TGTGCCAGCAGCTTCCAATCAGGACAGGGGGAGGCAGCTTTCTTT. Translation: CASSFQSGQGEAAFF.

This clone was detected once. Here the CDR3 DNA reads TGTGCCAGCAGTGGACAGAAGACTAATGAAAAACTGTTTTTT. It encodes CASSGQKTNEKLFF. The V call is TRBV3-1 (or the pseudogene TRBV3-2), the J call TRBJ1-4, with D possibly matching TRBD1 (6 bases). V was clipped by 6 bases and J by 2 bases, with 10 bases between them. From germline, CDR1 is LGHDT and CDR2 YNNKEL (reference sequence). The CDR3 runs 14 residues.

CDR3 residues: CASSLLGRGANIQYF. CDR3 coding DNA: TGTGCCAGCAGCTTACTCGGGAGAGGCGCTAACATTCAGTACTTC. The chain couples TRBV5-8 to TRBJ2-4, with D possibly being TRBD2 (6 bases). The CDR3 is 15 residues long. Germline CDR1 and CDR2: SGHTS and YDEGEE. V lost 2 bases and J 7 bases, leaving 16 bases between the germline ends.

This clone was detected a few times. The chain joins TRBV3-1 (or the pseudogene TRBV3-2) to TRBJ2-3; 10 bases map to TRBD1. Trimming removed 1 base from V and 5 bases from J; junction bases left unmatched: 0. This CDR3 comprises 14 residues. Germline CDR1 and CDR2: LGHDT and YNNKEL (reference sequence). The CDR3 DNA sequence: TGTGCCAGCAGCCAAGGGACAGGGGGAGATACGCAGTATTTT. This encodes CASSQGTGGDTQYF.